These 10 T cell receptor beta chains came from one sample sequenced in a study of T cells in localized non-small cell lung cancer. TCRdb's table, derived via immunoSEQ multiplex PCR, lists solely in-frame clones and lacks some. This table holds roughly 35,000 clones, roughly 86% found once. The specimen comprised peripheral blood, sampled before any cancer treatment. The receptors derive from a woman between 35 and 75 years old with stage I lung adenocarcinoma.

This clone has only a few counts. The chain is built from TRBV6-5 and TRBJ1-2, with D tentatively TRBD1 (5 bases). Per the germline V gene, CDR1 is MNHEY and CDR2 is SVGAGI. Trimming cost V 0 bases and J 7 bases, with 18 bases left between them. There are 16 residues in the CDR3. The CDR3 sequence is CASSYSRPQGLRGYTF. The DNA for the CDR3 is TGTGCCAGCAGTTACTCTCGGCCCCAGGGTTTGCGTGGCTACACCTTC.

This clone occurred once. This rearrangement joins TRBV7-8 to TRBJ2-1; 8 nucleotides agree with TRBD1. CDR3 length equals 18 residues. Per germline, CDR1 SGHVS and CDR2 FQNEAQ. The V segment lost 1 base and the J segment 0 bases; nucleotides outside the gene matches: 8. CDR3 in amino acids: CASSLGAGRGPSYNEQFF. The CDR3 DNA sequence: TGTGCCAGCAGCTTAGGCGCTGGCAGGGGGCCCTCCTACAATGAGCAGTTCTTC.

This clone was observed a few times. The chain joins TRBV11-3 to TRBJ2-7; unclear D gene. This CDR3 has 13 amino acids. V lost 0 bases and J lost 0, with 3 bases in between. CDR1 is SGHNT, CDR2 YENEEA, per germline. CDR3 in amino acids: CASSLETSYEQYF. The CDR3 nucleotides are TGTGCCAGCAGCTTAGAGACCTCCTACGAGCAGTACTTC.

CDR3 nucleotides: TGCGCCAGCAGCTTTGAGGGACAGGGGTATACAGATACGCAGTATTTT. As protein: CASSFEGQGYTDTQYF. The chain uses TRBV5-1 and TRBJ2-3; 10 nucleotides match TRBD1. CDR1 and CDR2 (germline): SGHRS, YFSETQ. The V gene end was trimmed by 2 bases and the J gene end by 3 bases; junction bases not matched to a gene: 6. The CDR3 is 16 residues long.

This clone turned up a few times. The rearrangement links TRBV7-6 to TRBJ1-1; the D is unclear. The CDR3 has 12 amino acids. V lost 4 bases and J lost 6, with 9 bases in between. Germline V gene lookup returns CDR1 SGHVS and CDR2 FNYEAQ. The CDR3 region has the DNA TGTGCCAGCAGCTCAAGGGTCCCTGAAGCTTTCTTT. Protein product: CASSSRVPEAFF.

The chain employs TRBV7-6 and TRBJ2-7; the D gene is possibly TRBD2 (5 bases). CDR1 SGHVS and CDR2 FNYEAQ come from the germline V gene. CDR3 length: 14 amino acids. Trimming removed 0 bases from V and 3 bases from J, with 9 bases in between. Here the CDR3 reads CASSLARGIYEQYF. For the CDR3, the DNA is TGTGCCAGCAGCTTAGCCCGAGGGATCTACGAGCAGTACTTC.

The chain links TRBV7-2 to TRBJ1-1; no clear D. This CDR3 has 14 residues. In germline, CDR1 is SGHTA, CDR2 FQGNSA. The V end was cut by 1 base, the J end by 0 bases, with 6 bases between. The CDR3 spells CASSLGQMNTEAFF. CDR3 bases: TGTGCCAGCAGCTTAGGCCAGATGAACACTGAAGCTTTCTTT.

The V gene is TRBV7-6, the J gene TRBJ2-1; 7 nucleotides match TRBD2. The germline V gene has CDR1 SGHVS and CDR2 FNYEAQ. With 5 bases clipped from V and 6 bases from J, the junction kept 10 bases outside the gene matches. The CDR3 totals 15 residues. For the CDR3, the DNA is TGTGCCAGCAGCGCAGGGACTACGTTTATCAATGAGCAGTTCTTC. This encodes CASSAGTTFINEQFF.

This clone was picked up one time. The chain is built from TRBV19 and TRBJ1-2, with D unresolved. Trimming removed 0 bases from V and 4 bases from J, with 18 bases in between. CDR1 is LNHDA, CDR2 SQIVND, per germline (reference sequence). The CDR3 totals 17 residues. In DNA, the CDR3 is TGTGCCAGTAGTATAGAGCACCCTATGTTAGGTGGCTATGGCTACACCTTC. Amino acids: CASSIEHPMLGGYGYTF.

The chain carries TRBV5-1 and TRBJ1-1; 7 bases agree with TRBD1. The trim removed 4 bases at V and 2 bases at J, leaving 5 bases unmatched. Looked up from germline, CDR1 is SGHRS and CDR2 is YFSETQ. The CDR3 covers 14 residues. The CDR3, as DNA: TGCGCCAGCAGCGCGGGACAGACAAACACTGAAGCTTTCTTT. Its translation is CASSAGQTNTEAFF.